These T cell receptor beta chains were read from a single sample in a study of blood T cells in healthy people across ages. MiXCR, run by TCRdb on the 5' RACE reads, gives a single entry per CDR3 protein. Of 1.5 million to 1.9 million distinct CDR3 sequences listed, under 55% are singletons. The specimen sequenced was blood. These TCRs come from a woman younger than 35 in good health. Both conserved end residues are part of each CDR3. A D gene is named only where the DNA matches it firmly. Rows may omit the clone size; those that give it use once, few, many or a size class.

J gene: TRBJ2-1; V gene: TRBV4-3; clone size: NA; D gene: TRBD2; CDR3 protein: CASSPFVLAGIDEQFF; CDR3 DNA: TGCGCCAGCAGCCCCTTTGTTTTAGCGGGGATCGATGAGCAGTTCTTC
J gene: TRBJ2-1; V gene: TRBV10-3; clone size: NA; D gene: NA; CDR3 protein: CAIREPGINEQFF; CDR3 DNA: TGTGCCATCAGGGAGCCGGGGATCAATGAGCAGTTCTTC
J gene: TRBJ2-7; V gene: TRBV10-3; clone size: few; D gene: NA; CDR3 protein: CAISGGAPGEQYF; CDR3 DNA: TGTGCCATCAGTGGAGGGGCCCCTGGGGAGCAGTACTTC
J gene: TRBJ2-7; V gene: TRBV12-3/TRBV12-4; clone size: few; D gene: TRBD1; CDR3 protein: CASRPNLQGVYNEQYF; CDR3 DNA: TGTGCCAGCAGGCCTAACCTGCAGGGGGTCTACAATGAGCAGTACTTC
J gene: TRBJ1-4; V gene: TRBV5-5; clone size: many; D gene: NA; CDR3 protein: CASSLRDTYEKLFF; CDR3 DNA: TGTGCCAGCAGCTTGCGGGACACCTATGAAAAACTGTTTTTT
J gene: TRBJ2-1; V gene: TRBV20-1; clone size: NA; D gene: TRBD2; CDR3 protein: CSASGTSRTSSYNEQFF; CDR3 DNA: TGCAGTGCTTCCGGGACTAGCAGAACGAGCTCCTACAATGAGCAGTTCTTC
J gene: TRBJ1-1; V gene: TRBV12-3/TRBV12-4; clone size: NA; D gene: NA; CDR3 protein: CASTLTVNTEAFF; CDR3 DNA: TGTGCCAGCACTTTGACCGTGAACACTGAAGCTTTCTTT
J gene: TRBJ1-5; V gene: TRBV5-1; clone size: NA; D gene: NA; CDR3 protein: CAGSSTGQSNQPQHF; CDR3 DNA: TGCGCCGGCAGCTCGACTGGACAGAGCAATCAGCCCCAGCATTTT
J gene: TRBJ2-2; V gene: TRBV27; clone size: few; D gene: NA; CDR3 protein: CASSRTVGSGELFF; CDR3 DNA: TGTGCCAGCAGCCGGACGGTGGGGAGCGGGGAGCTGTTTTTT
J gene: TRBJ2-4; V gene: TRBV29-1; clone size: few; D gene: TRBD1; CDR3 protein: CSVVPGTGKNIQYF; CDR3 DNA: TGCAGCGTTGTACCAGGGACAGGGAAAAACATTCAGTACTTC
J gene: TRBJ1-5; V gene: TRBV20-1; clone size: NA; D gene: NA; CDR3 protein: CSASRGYSNQPQHF; CDR3 DNA: TGCAGTGCAAGCAGGGGATATAGCAATCAGCCCCAGCATTTT
J gene: TRBJ1-4; V gene: TRBV4-2; clone size: NA; D gene: TRBD1; CDR3 protein: CASSQDPQGGPNEKLFF; CDR3 DNA: TGTGCCAGCAGCCAGGACCCCCAGGGGGGCCCTAATGAAAAACTGTTTTTT
J gene: TRBJ1-4; V gene: TRBV27; clone size: NA; D gene: NA; CDR3 protein: CASSLSSIRHREKLFF; CDR3 DNA: TGTGCCAGCAGTTTATCATCTATTCGACATCGCGAAAAACTGTTTTTT
J gene: TRBJ2-1; V gene: TRBV5-1; clone size: NA; D gene: TRBD1; CDR3 protein: CASSLTGALGNEQFF; CDR3 DNA: TGTGCCAGCAGCCTAACAGGGGCCCTGGGGAATGAGCAGTTCTTC
J gene: TRBJ2-5; V gene: TRBV28; clone size: NA; D gene: NA; CDR3 protein: CASSSRWVETQYF; CDR3 DNA: TGTGCCAGCAGTTCCCGCTGGGTTGAGACCCAGTACTTC
J gene: TRBJ2-7; V gene: TRBV7-9; clone size: few; D gene: NA; CDR3 protein: CASSQIRHPEQYF; CDR3 DNA: TGTGCCAGCAGCCAAATCAGACACCCAGAGCAGTACTTC
J gene: TRBJ2-4; V gene: TRBV4-2; clone size: once; D gene: NA; CDR3 protein: CASSNKYGQYF; CDR3 DNA: TGTGCCAGCAGCAACAAATACGGGCAGTACTTC
J gene: TRBJ2-3; V gene: TRBV28; clone size: NA; D gene: NA; CDR3 protein: CASSPPQGSGDTQYF; CDR3 DNA: TGTGCCAGCAGCCCACCGCAGGGGAGTGGAGATACGCAGTATTTT
J gene: TRBJ2-1; V gene: TRBV27; clone size: few; D gene: TRBD1; CDR3 protein: CASNLGGQGANEQFF; CDR3 DNA: TGTGCCAGCAACCTCGGGGGACAGGGGGCCAATGAGCAGTTCTTC
J gene: TRBJ2-7; V gene: TRBV11-2; clone size: NA; D gene: NA; CDR3 protein: CASSLTARRLSYEQYF; CDR3 DNA: TGTGCCAGCAGCTTAACAGCACGACGACTCTCCTACGAGCAGTACTTC
J gene: TRBJ2-7; V gene: TRBV28; clone size: few; D gene: TRBD2; CDR3 protein: CASSFLAGGFNNEQYF; CDR3 DNA: TGTGCCAGCAGTTTCTTAGCGGGAGGATTCAACAATGAGCAGTACTTC
J gene: TRBJ2-2; V gene: TRBV7-8; clone size: NA; D gene: NA; CDR3 protein: CASSLRSFVSGELFF; CDR3 DNA: TGTGCCAGCAGCTTAAGGTCGTTTGTATCCGGGGAGCTGTTTTTT
J gene: TRBJ2-1; V gene: TRBV12-3/TRBV12-4; clone size: few; D gene: TRBD2; CDR3 protein: CASRGLADNEQFF; CDR3 DNA: TGTGCCAGCAGGGGACTAGCGGACAATGAGCAGTTCTTC
J gene: TRBJ2-3; V gene: TRBV20-1; clone size: NA; D gene: NA; CDR3 protein: CSADGGSTDTQYF; CDR3 DNA: TGCAGTGCGGACGGGGGCAGCACAGATACGCAGTATTTT
J gene: TRBJ2-3; V gene: TRBV2; clone size: NA; D gene: NA; CDR3 protein: CASSEGPPVTQYF; CDR3 DNA: TGTGCCAGCAGTGAAGGGCCCCCGGTTACGCAGTATTTT
J gene: TRBJ1-2; V gene: TRBV6-6; clone size: NA; D gene: TRBD1; CDR3 protein: CAGRDSTNYGYTF; CDR3 DNA: TGTGCCGGGCGGGACAGTACCAACTATGGCTACACCTTC
J gene: TRBJ2-5; V gene: TRBV6-1; clone size: many; D gene: NA; CDR3 protein: CASSTDRQETQYF; CDR3 DNA: TGTGCCAGCAGCACCGACAGACAAGAGACCCAGTACTTC
J gene: TRBJ2-5; V gene: TRBV20-1; clone size: NA; D gene: NA; CDR3 protein: CSAGRTGETQYF; CDR3 DNA: TGCAGTGCGGGACGTACGGGGGAGACCCAGTACTTC
J gene: TRBJ2-1; V gene: TRBV27; clone size: NA; D gene: NA; CDR3 protein: CASRPEGPPNEQFF; CDR3 DNA: TGTGCCAGCAGGCCGGAAGGACCACCCAATGAGCAGTTCTTC
J gene: TRBJ1-2; V gene: TRBV20-1; clone size: NA; D gene: NA; CDR3 protein: CSARGTGEGRRYGYTF; CDR3 DNA: TGCAGTGCTAGGGGTACCGGGGAGGGGCGGCGATATGGCTACACCTTC
J gene: TRBJ2-7; V gene: TRBV11-2; clone size: many; D gene: NA; CDR3 protein: CASSLTERIYEQYF; CDR3 DNA: TGTGCCAGCAGCTTAACGGAGAGAATCTACGAGCAGTACTTC
J gene: TRBJ1-5; V gene: TRBV4-1; clone size: NA; D gene: NA; CDR3 protein: CASRPRQYSNQPQHF; CDR3 DNA: TGCGCCAGCAGGCCCCGTCAATATAGCAATCAGCCCCAGCATTTT